This TCR beta chain was sequenced in a study of human T cells and chemical hapten exposure. V dropped 1 base and J dropped 4; count of bases not matched to a gene: 13. Germline values: CDR1 MNHEY, CDR2 SVGAGI. The CDR3 totals 17 residues. TCRdb recomputed calls from the RACE reads with MiXCR, one row per CDR3 protein. The table records 250,000 or so distinct CDR3 sequences, roughly 7.4% of them present only once. This clonotype appeared a few times. Specified time point: pre-sensitization, week 0. Noted treatment: therapeutic diphenylcyclopropenone sensitization with weekly scalp DPC. The source of this sequence is a man between 18 and 35 years old with alopecia areata. Some clones in this sample may be carry-over from other donors' samples. The chain couples TRBV6-5 to TRBJ2-7; TRBD1 matches at 7 bases. The material was whole blood, obtained in connection with sensitization to the hapten diphenylcyclopropenone (DPC). The CDR3 DNA reads TGTGCCAGCAGTTACTGGACTCCGACAGGGAAAGGGTACGAGCAGTACTTC. This codes for CASSYWTPTGKGYEQYF.